This T cell receptor beta chain was identified in a study of beta chain features in type 1 diabetes. Whole-study findings and limits: Shortening that was moderate but significant affected the TCRB CDR3s of Type 1 diabetes patients in all four CD4+ subsets.

Every isolated RNA sample was fully reverse transcribed, so sequencing captured expressed TCRB transcripts. The assay was immunoSEQ multiplex PCR, and TCRdb's table has in-frame clones only and misses some. The sample contains hundreds of thousands of clones, around 9.7% of which appear only once. The V gene lost 5 bases and the J gene lost 9 bases, with 11 bases spanning the gap. This CDR3 has 13 amino acids. CDR1 and CDR2 from the germline V gene are LGHNA and YSLEER. With respect to this clone: Its antigen is unidentified.

The V and J genes are TRBV4-3 and TRBJ1-6; D possibly corresponds to TRBD1 (5 bases). Material: central memory CD4+ T cells from blood. The sequence was collected from a young man with type 1 diabetes. In DNA, the CDR3 is TGCGCCAGCAGCGGTCAGGGTCTTTCACCCCTCCACTTT. Its protein is CASSGQGLSPLHF.